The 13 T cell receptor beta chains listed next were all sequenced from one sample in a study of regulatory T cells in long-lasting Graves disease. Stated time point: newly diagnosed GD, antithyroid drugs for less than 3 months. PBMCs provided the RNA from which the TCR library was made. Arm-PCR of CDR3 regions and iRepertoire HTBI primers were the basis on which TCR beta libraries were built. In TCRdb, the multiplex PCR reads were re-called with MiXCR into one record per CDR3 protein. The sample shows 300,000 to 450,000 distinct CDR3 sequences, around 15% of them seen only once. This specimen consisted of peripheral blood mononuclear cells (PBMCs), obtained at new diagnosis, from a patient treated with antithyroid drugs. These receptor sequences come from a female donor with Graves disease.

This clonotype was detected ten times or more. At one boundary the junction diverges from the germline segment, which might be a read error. The CDR3 nucleotides read TGTGCCAGCAGACCGTCTAGCGGAAGCACGGATACGCAGTATTTT. Translating gives CASRPSSGSTDTQYF. The V gene is TRBV12-3 or TRBV12-4, the J gene TRBJ2-3; 7 positions agree with TRBD2. This CDR3 comprises 15 residues.

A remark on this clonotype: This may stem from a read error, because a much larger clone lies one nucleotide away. CDR3 coding DNA: TGCAGTGCTAGGACAGGGGGGGACAATGAGCAGTTCTTC. Its translation: CSARTGGDNEQFF. The chain employs TRBV20-1 and TRBJ2-1; TRBD1 matches at 9 bases. CDR3 length: 13 residues. Trimming took 3 bases from V and 5 from J; bases not matched to a gene: 2. CDR1 DFQATT and CDR2 SNEGSKA come from the germline V gene (reference sequence).

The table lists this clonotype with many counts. CDR3 sequence: CSSERGGSTNEQFF. In DNA form, the CDR3 reads TGCAGCTCTGAGCGGGGGGGCTCAACCAATGAGCAGTTCTTC. This chain links TRBV29-1 with TRBJ2-1, with 10 bases that match TRBD2. With 8 bases clipped from V and 6 bases from J, the junction kept 10 bases outside the gene matches. The V gene's germline CDR1 is SQVTM and CDR2 ANQGSEA. The CDR3 length is 14 residues.

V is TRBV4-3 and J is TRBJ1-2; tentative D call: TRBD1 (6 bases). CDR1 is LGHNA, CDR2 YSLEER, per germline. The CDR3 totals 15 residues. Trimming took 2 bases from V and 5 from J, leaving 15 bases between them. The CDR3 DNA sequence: TGCGCCAGCAGCCAACAAATAACAGGGCAATATGGCTACACCTTC. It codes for CASSQQITGQYGYTF.

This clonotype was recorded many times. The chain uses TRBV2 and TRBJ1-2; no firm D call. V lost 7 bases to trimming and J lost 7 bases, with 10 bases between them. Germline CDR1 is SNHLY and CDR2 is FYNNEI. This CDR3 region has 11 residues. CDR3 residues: CASTERSGYTF. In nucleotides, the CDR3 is TGTGCCAGCACGGAGAGGAGTGGCTACACCTTC.

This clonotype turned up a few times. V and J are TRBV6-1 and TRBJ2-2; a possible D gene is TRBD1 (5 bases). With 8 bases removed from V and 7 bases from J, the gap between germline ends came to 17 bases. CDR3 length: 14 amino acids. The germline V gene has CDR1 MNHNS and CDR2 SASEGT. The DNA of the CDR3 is TGTGCCAGCCGGAAAGGGGCGGAGAGCGGGGAGCTGTTTTTT. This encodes CASRKGAESGELFF.

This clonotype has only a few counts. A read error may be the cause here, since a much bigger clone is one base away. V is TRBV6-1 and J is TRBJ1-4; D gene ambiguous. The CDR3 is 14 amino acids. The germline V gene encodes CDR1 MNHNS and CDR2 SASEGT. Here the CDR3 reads CASRSLATNEKLVF. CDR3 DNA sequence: TGTGCCAGCAGGTCACTCGCAACTAATGAAAAACTGGTTTTT.

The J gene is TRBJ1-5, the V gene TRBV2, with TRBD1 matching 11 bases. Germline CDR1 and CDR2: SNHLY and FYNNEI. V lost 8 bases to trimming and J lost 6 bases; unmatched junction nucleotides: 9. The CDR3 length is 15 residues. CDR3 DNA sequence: TGTGCCAGCGCGATAGGGACAGGGGGAAGTCAGCCCCAGCATTTT. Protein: CASAIGTGGSQPQHF.

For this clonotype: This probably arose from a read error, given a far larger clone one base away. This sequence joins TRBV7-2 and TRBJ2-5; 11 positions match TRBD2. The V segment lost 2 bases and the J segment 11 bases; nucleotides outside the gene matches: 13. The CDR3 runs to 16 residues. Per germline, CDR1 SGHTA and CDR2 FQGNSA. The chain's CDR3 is CASSLMGTSGGNEQYF. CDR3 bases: TGTGCCAGCAGCTTAATGGGGACTAGCGGAGGGAATGAGCAGTACTTC.

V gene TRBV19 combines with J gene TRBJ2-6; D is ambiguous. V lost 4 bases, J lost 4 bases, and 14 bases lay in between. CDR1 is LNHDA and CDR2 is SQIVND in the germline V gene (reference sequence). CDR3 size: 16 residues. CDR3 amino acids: CASSTPRVPGANVLTF. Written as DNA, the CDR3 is TGTGCCAGTAGTACCCCTAGGGTACCCGGGGCCAACGTCCTGACTTTC.

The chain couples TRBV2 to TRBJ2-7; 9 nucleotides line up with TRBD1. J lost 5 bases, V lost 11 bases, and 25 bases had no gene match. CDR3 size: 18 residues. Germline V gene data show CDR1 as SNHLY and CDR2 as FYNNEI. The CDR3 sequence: CALRGRDRGKRSVHEQYF. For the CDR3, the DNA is TGTGCCTTACGTGGTAGAGACAGGGGGAAGAGATCCGTCCACGAGCAGTACTTC.

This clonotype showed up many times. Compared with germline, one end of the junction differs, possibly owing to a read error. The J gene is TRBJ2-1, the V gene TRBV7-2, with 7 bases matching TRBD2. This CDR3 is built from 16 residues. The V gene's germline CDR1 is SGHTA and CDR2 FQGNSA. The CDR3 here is CASSIASGGPNNEQFF. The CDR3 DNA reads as TGTGCCAGCAGCATAGCTTCGGGGGGACCTAACAATGAGCAGTTCTTC.

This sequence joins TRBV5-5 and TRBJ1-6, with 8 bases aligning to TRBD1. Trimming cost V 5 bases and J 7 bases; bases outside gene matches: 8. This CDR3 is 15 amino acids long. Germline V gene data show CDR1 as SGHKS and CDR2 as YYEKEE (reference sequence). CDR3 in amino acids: CASSGLDRANSPLHF. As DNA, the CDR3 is TGTGCCAGCAGTGGCTTGGACAGGGCCAATTCACCCCTCCACTTT.